This TCR beta chain was recovered during a study of OX40 agonist ivuxolimab in advanced cancers. Looking at the study overall: Ivuxolimab was an agonistic, fully human IgG2 monoclonal antibody directed against OX40 (CD134), a costimulatory receptor. Of the roughly 52 dose-escalation patients, hepatocellular carcinoma was present in about 19, melanoma in around 15, renal cell carcinoma in 9 and head and neck cancer in 9. The paper covers the monotherapy dose-escalation part of the phase I ivuxolimab trial, which included N ≈ 50 patients. Partial responses occurred in three dose-escalation patients: two with cutaneous melanoma and one with hepatocellular carcinoma. Prior anti-PD-1, anti-PD-L1 or anti-CTLA-4 therapy was permitted, and checkpoint inhibitors had been received by about two fifths of dose-escalation patients. A male proportion of 82.7% and a mean age of around 60 years, ranging from 23 to 79, were recorded for the dose-escalation cohort. Intravenous ivuxolimab was administered to patients every 2 weeks at six dose levels: 0.01, 0.1, 0.3, 1.5, 3 and 10 mg/kg. Peripheral TCRbeta sequencing was intended to test whether TCR sequence diversity was altered and clonal T-cell expansion was caused by ivuxolimab. Study-wide conclusions, independent of this receptor: Low levels of normalized T-cell clonal expansion were also seen in some nonresponding patients. Antigen specificity was not determined for the clonally expanded peripheral T cells. In partial responders in the 0.1-3.0 mg/kg groups, normalized peripheral clonal expansion was found to be among the lowest, especially among CD8+ T cells. After ivuxolimab, expanded clones were on average more numerous among CD8+ T cells than among CD4+ T cells. At doses of 0.1 to 3.0 mg/kg, clonal expansion of both CD4+ and CD8+ T cells in blood was seen between baseline and week 6.

For sequencing of the TCRbeta CDR3 region, genomic DNA was extracted from the sorted cells. TCRbeta CDR3 regions were sequenced using the immunoSEQ Assay. TCRdb took this table from immuneACCESS and kept in-frame rearrangements with V and J called. Such tables lack part of the clones; where checked against another copy, unresolved V genes explain under half of the gap, and the rest is unexplained. In this sample the table shows fewer than 95,000 clones, about 90% of which occur a single time. The top ten clones comprise approximately 0.78% of the sample. In regard to this clone: The target of this receptor is not known. No base qualities exist here, and no much larger clone lies one base off it.

Trimming takes 6 bases from V and 5 bases from J, and the germline ends sit 17 bases apart. Looking up the germline V gene yields CDR1 SNHLY and CDR2 FYNNEI. The CDR3 holds 15 amino acids from the cysteine to the phenylalanine. Of all the DNA, just the CDR3 is kept, 45 bases in frame from base 1. The trial excluded patients who had a history of autoimmune disease or were on systemic immunosuppression. Peripheral blood for TCR sequencing was drawn from every dose cohort at baseline, at cycle 4 day 1 and at cycle 7 day 1. Samples came from an open-label, multicenter, first-in-human phase I dose-escalation trial of ivuxolimab. Adults with locally advanced or metastatic head and neck squamous cell, hepatocellular, melanoma or renal cell carcinoma were enrolled in the trial. Before TCR sequencing, CD4+ T cells and CD8+ T cells from peripheral blood were sorted into separate populations.

The V and J genes are TRBV2 and TRBJ2-1; the D gene is unclear. The specimen comprised CD4+ or CD8+ T cells sorted from blood, sampled in a trial of the OX40 agonist ivuxolimab. This TCR derives from an adult with an advanced solid tumor such as melanoma, head and neck, liver or kidney cancer. The CDR3 reads as follows: CASRGLNPKHNEQFF. The DNA sequence reads TGTGCCAGCAGAGGATTGAACCCTAAACACAATGAGCAGTTCTTC.